These 11 T cell receptor beta chains came from one sample sequenced in a study of CD8 T cells in Susac syndrome. Random-hexamer reverse transcription was applied to about 0.5 to 1 ug RNA. Each CDR3 protein is one row after TCRdb ran MiXCR on the immunoSEQ multiplex PCR reads. This sample has more than 200,000 distinct CDR3 sequences; 93% occur once, and the top ten carry approximately 0.07%. Sequencing input: CD4+ T cells from PBMCs. These receptors were collected from a human donor with multiple sclerosis.

V gene TRBV27 combines with J gene TRBJ1-2; TRBD1 is a possible D gene (5 bases). Germline CDR1 reads MNHEY; CDR2 reads SMNVEV (reference sequence). The CDR3 extends over 13 amino acids. V was trimmed by 6 bases and J by 8 bases, leaving 16 bases between them. The CDR3 here is CASRGQVLGGYTF. In DNA, the CDR3 is TGTGCCAGCAGGGGGCAGGTACTGGGAGGCTACACCTTC.

The chain has TRBV9 and TRBJ2-1; 10 bases are shared with TRBD2. Trimming at V came to 0 bases and at J to 8 bases, leaving 5 bases not matched to a gene. The CDR3 consists of 15 residues. Germline V gives CDR1 SGDLS, CDR2 YYNGEE. The CDR3 bases are TGTGCCAGCAGCGTAGCCCAGCGGGGGGGCCATGAGCAGTTCTTC. It codes for CASSVAQRGGHEQFF.

This chain links TRBV2 with TRBJ2-2; D perhaps matches TRBD2 (7 bases). V was shortened by 8 bases and J by 4 bases, with 14 bases between the two germline ends. Per germline, CDR1 SNHLY and CDR2 FYNNEI. CDR3 size: 14 residues. The CDR3 region is CASCRGGATGELFF. In DNA form, the CDR3 reads TGTGCCAGCTGTAGAGGGGGGGCCACCGGGGAGCTGTTTTTT.

CDR3 bases: TGCAGTGCCCTTACCGGACAGGGATGGGGCTACACCTTC. Amino acid sequence: CSALTGQGWGYTF. The chain employs TRBV20-1 and TRBJ1-2; 8 bases line up with TRBD1. The CDR3 sequence is 13 residues long. V trimming: 6 bases; J trimming: 8 bases; junction bases outside the gene matches: 11. CDR1 and CDR2 from the germline V gene are DFQATT and SNEGSKA (reference sequence).

The CDR3 DNA follows: TGTGCCAGCAGCTTACAGGAGTCACCCCTCCACTTT. Amino acid sequence: CASSLQESPLHF. This chain joins TRBV7-9 and TRBJ1-6, with no clear D. Germline V CDR1 and CDR2: SEHNR, FQNEAQ (reference sequence). This CDR3 region has 12 residues. Trimming left V 2 bases short and J 10 bases short, with 6 bases between.

V gene TRBV7-8 combines with J gene TRBJ2-2, with TRBD1 as a possible D gene (5 bases). Trimming stripped 5 bases from V and 4 bases from J, with 14 bases between. There are 15 residues in the CDR3. CDR1 is SGHVS and CDR2 is FQNEAQ in the germline V gene. Here the CDR3 reads CASSPWGRGTGELFF. CDR3 nucleotides: TGTGCCAGCAGCCCCTGGGGCCGCGGCACCGGGGAGCTGTTTTTT.

This chain links TRBV3-1 with TRBJ1-6; D unresolved. This CDR3 contains 12 residues. V lost 1 base to trimming and J lost 13 bases, with 8 bases between them. Germline V gives CDR1 LGHDT, CDR2 YNNKEL (reference sequence). The CDR3 is CASSQGQTPLHF. CDR3 bases: TGTGCCAGCAGCCAAGGTCAGACCCCCCTCCACTTT.

The V gene is TRBV29-1, the J gene TRBJ1-5, with 7 bases lining up with TRBD1. Trimming took 4 bases from V and 6 from J; bases not matched to a gene: 9. The CDR3 contains 14 residues. The V gene's germline CDR1 is SQVTM and CDR2 ANQGSEA. CDR3 amino acids: CSVATGAVGQPQHF. The CDR3 DNA sequence: TGCAGCGTTGCCACAGGGGCGGTCGGTCAGCCCCAGCATTTT. The full variable domain, completed using reference TRBV29-1 and TRBJ1-5, is SAVISQKPSRDICQRGTSLTIQCQVDSQVTMMFWYRQQPGQSLTLIATANQGSEATYESGFVIDKFPISRPNLTFSTLTVSNMSPEDSSIYLCSVATGAVGQPQHFGDGTRLSIL.

V usage is TRBV6-1 and J usage is TRBJ1-1; D is uncertain. The germline CDR1 and CDR2 sequences are MNHNS and SASEGT. The CDR3 is made up of 14 amino acids. Trimming shortened V by 6 bases and J by 3 bases, and 14 bases separated the two germline ends. The CDR3 here is CASSLFEGDTEAFF. The CDR3, as DNA: TGTGCCAGCAGCCTATTCGAGGGAGACACTGAAGCTTTCTTT.

V gene TRBV20-1 combines with J gene TRBJ2-1; 10 bases map to TRBD1. The CDR3 length is 16 residues. V gave up 5 bases and J gave up 8 bases; unmatched junction bases: 15. Per germline, CDR1 DFQATT and CDR2 SNEGSKA (reference sequence). The CDR3 sequence is CSARGGETGGRDEQFF. The CDR3 DNA is TGCAGTGCTCGAGGGGGAGAGACAGGGGGCAGGGATGAGCAGTTCTTC.

V is TRBV5-1 and J is TRBJ2-2; D may be TRBD2 (5 bases). The CDR3 consists of 15 residues. V was clipped by 4 bases and J by 0 bases, with 10 bases between them. CDR1 is SGHRS, CDR2 YFSETQ, per germline. CDR3 protein: CASSGGGSNTGELFF. CDR3 in DNA: TGCGCCAGCAGCGGCGGAGGCTCGAACACCGGGGAGCTGTTTTTT.